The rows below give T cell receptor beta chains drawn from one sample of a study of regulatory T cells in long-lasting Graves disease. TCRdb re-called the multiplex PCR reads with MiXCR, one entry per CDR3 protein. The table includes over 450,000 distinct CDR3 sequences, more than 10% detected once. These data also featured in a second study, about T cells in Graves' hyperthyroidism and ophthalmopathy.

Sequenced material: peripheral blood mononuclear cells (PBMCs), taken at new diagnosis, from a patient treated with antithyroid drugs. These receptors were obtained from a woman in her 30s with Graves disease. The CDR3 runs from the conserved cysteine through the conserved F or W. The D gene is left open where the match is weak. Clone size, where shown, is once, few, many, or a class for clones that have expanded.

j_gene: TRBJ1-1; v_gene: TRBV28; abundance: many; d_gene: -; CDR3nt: TGTGCCAGCAGTCCCCCGGACCGATACACTGAAGCTTTCTTT; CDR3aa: CASSPPDRYTEAFF
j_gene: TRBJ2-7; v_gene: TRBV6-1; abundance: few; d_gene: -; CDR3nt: TGTGCCAGCATTGGGGACCTCTACGAGCAGTACTTC; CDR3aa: CASIGDLYEQYF
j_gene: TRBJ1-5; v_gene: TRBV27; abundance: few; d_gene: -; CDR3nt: TGTGCCAGCAGTTTGAGGGTTTATCAGCCCCAGCATTTT; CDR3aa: CASSLRVYQPQHF
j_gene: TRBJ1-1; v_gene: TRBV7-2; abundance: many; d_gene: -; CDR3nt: TGTGCCAGCAGCTTAGGTAGTATGAACACTGAAGCTTTCTTT; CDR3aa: CASSLGSMNTEAFF
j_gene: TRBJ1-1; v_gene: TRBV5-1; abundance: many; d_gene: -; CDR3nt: TGCGCCAGCAGCTTGGGGCAGACTTACACTGAAGCTTTCTTT; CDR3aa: CASSLGQTYTEAFF
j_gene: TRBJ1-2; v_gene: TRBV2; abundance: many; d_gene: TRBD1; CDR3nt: TGTGCCAGAGACAGGGCTTATGGCTACACCTTC; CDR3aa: CARDRAYGYTF
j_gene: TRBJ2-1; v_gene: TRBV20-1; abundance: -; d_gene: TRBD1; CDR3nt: TGCAGTGCTAGAGCCCGGGACAGAGCCTACAATGAGCAGTTCTTC; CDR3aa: CSARARDRAYNEQFF
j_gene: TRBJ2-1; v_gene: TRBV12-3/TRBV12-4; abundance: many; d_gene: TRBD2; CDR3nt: TGTGCCAGCAGTTTAGCGATCGGACTAGCCCATGAGCAGTTCTTC; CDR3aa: CASSLAIGLAHEQFF
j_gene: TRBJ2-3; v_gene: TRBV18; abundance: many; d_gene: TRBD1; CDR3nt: TGTGCCAGCTCACGACGGGACAGCCAATACACAGATACGCAGTATTTT; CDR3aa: CASSRRDSQYTDTQYF
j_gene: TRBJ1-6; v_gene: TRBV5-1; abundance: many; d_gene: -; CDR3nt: TGCGCCAGCAGCCCCGTAGGGGTGGATTCACCCCTCCACTTT; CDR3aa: CASSPVGVDSPLHF
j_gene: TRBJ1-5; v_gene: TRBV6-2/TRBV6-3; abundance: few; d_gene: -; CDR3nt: TGTGCCAGCAGTTATGTTGGAGGTAATCAGCCCCAGCATTTT; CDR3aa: CASSYVGGNQPQHF
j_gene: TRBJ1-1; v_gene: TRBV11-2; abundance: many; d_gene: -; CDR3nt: TGTGCCAGCAGCTTACGGCTGAACACTGAAGCTTTCTTT; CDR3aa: CASSLRLNTEAFF
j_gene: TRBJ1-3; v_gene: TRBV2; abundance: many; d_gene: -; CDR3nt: TGTGCCAGCAGTGTGGGACCGGGCCATCGAGGAAACACCATATATTTT; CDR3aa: CASSVGPGHRGNTIYF
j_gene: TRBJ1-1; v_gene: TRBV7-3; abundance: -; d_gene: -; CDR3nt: TGTGCCAGCAGCCTCCGGCCAGGGACGGGCACTGAAGCTTTCTTT; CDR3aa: CASSLRPGTGTEAFF
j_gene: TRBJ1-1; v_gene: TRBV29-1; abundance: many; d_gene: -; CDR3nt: TGCAGCGGGGGTCGGAACACTGAAGCTTTCTTT; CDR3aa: CSGGRNTEAFF
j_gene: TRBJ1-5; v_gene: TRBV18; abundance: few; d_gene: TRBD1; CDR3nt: TGTGCCAGCTCACTGTCGACAGGGAATAGCAATCAGCCCCAGCGTTTT; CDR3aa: CASSLSTGNSNQPQRF
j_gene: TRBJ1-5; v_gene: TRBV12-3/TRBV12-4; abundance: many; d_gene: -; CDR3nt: TGTGCCAGCAGTTTAGGTCGGGTTTCGGGCAATCAGCCCCAGCATTTT; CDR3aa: CASSLGRVSGNQPQHF
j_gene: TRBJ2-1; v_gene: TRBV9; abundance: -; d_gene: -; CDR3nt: TGTGCCAGCAGCGATCAAGGGGAGCAGTTCTTC; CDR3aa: CASSDQGEQFF
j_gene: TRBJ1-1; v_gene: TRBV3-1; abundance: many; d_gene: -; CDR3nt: TGTGCCAGCAGCCAAGAGGAAGTAGGGGTGAACACTGAAGCTTTCTTT; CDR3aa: CASSQEEVGVNTEAFF
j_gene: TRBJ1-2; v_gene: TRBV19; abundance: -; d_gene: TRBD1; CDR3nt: TGTGCCAGTAGTCGGGACAGCGGTCCAGGCGGGTATGGCTACACCTTC; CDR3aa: CASSRDSGPGGYGYTF
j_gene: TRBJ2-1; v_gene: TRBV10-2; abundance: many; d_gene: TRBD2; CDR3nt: TGCGCCAGCAGTTTAGCGGGAGGGCCCCACAATGAGCAGTTCTTC; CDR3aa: CASSLAGGPHNEQFF
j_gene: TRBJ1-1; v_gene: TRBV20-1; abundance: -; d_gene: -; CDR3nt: TGCAGTGCTAGGGGGCCCGACACTGAAGCTTTCTTT; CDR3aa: CSARGPDTEAFF
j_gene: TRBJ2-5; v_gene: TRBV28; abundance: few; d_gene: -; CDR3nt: TGTGCCAGCAGTTTATACCAGGTTGAGACCCAGTACTTC; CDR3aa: CASSLYQVETQYF
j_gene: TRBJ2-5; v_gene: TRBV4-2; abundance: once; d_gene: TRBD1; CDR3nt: TGTGCCAGCAGCCAAGATTTCCGGGACAGCGGACAAGAGACCCAGTACTTC; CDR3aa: CASSQDFRDSGQETQYF
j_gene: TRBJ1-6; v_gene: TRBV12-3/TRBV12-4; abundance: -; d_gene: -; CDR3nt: TGTGCCAGCCAAGACCGAGTTAATTCACCCCTCCACTTT; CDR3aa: CASQDRVNSPLHF
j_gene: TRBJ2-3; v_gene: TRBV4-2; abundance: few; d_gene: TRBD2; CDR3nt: TGTGCCAGCAGCCAAGAGGCCCCGGTAGCGGGATCCTCTACGCAGTATTTT; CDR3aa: CASSQEAPVAGSSTQYF
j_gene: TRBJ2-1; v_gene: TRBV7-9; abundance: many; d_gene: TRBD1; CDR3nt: TGTGCCAGCAGTTCAACCGGGACAGGCATGTTCTTC; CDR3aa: CASSSTGTGMFF
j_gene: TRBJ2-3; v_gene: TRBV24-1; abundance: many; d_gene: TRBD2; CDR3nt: TGTGCCACCAGTTCTAGCGGGAGGGCGGATACGCAGTATTTT; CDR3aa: CATSSSGRADTQYF
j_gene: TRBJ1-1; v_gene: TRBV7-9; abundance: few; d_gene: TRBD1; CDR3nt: TGTGCCAGCAGCCCCGGACAGGTCAACACTGAAGCTTCCTTT; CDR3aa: CASSPGQVNTEASF
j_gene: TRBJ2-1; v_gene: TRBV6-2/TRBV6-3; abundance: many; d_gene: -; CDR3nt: TGTGCCAGCAGTTACTCGCGGACCTCCTACAATGAGCAGTTCTTC; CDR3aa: CASSYSRTSYNEQFF
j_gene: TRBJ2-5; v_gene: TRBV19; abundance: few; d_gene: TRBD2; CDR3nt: TGTGCCAGTAGTATATTGACTAGCGGGAGTGAAGAGACCCAGTACTTC; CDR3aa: CASSILTSGSEETQYF
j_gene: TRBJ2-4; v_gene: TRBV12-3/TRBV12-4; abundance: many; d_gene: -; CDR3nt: TGTGCCAGCAGTTTCTCAGGGGAGCGGGCCAAAAACATTCAGTACTTC; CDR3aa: CASSFSGERAKNIQYF
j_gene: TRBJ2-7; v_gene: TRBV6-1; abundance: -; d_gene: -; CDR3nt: TGTGCCAGCAGCTCCACGTCAGGGGGAGGAGGCGAGCAGTACTTC; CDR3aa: CASSSTSGGGGEQYF
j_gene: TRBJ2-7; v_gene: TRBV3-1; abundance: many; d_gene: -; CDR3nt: TGTGCCAGCAGCCGAGCAGCCAACTACGAGCAGTACTTC; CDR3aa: CASSRAANYEQYF
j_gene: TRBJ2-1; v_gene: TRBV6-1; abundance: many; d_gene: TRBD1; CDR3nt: TGTGCCAGCAGTGACTCCCGGACAGGGAATAGGTACAATGAGCAGTTCTTC; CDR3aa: CASSDSRTGNRYNEQFF
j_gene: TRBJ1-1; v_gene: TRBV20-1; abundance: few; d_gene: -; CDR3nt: TGCAGTGCTAGGGTTAGGGATATGAACACTGAAGCTTTCTTT; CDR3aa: CSARVRDMNTEAFF
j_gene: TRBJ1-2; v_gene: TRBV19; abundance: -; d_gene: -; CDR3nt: TGTGCCAGTACCTCGGGATCTATGGGCTACACCTTC; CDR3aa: CASTSGSMGYTF
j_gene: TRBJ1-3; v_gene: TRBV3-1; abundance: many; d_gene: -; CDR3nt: TGTGCCAGCAGCCAGGGAAGCTCTGGAAACACCATATATTTT; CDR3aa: CASSQGSSGNTIYF
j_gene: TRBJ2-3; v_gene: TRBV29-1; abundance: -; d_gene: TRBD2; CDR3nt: TGCAGCGTTTTGGGGCGGGAGCTAAGCACAGATACGCAGTATTTT; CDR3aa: CSVLGRELSTDTQYF
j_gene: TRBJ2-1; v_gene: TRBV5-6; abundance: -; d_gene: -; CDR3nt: TGTGCCAGCAGCTTACAATGGAATGAGCAGTTCTTC; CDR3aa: CASSLQWNEQFF
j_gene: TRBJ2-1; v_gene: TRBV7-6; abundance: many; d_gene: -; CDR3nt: TGTGCCAGCAGCTTAGCGAGCCCATTAATCTACAATGAGCAGTTCTTC; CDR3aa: CASSLASPLIYNEQFF
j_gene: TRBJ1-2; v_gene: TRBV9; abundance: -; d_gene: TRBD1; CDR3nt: TGTGCCAGCAGCGTGGGCAGGGGGACGGGCTATGGCTACACCTTC; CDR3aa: CASSVGRGTGYGYTF